This entry lists 3 T cell receptor beta chains sequenced from one sample in a study of T cells in Graves' hyperthyroidism and ophthalmopathy. The TCR beta CDR3 regions underwent amplification using RNA transcripts as the source. HTBI primers were used for first-round RT-PCR of the TCR CDR3. TCRdb ran MiXCR on the multiplex PCR reads and lists one entry per CDR3 protein. The sample has roughly 550,000 distinct CDR3 sequences, around 15% seen once; the top ten hold 25% to 30%. The specimen sequenced was blood. Source of these receptors: a woman in her thirties with Graves' ophthalmopathy.

This clonotype appeared many times. This chain uses TRBV28 with TRBJ2-3, with D perhaps being TRBD1 or TRBD2 (5 bases each). The germline V gene encodes CDR1 MDHEN and CDR2 SYDVKM. The CDR3 is 14 amino acids. The germline V and J ends were trimmed by 3 bases and 2 bases, with 9 bases remaining between them. The CDR3 loop reads CASSFQGPTDTQYF. The CDR3 coding sequence is TGTGCCAGCAGTTTTCAGGGACCCACAGATACGCAGTATTTT.

This clonotype was recorded a few times. A read error may account for a junction end that differs from germline. V is TRBV28 and J is TRBJ2-7; the D is unclear. The germline gives CDR1 MDHEN, CDR2 SYDVKM. The CDR3 is made up of 12 amino acids. As DNA, the CDR3 is TGTGTCAGCAGATTAGGACGTCTCGAGCAGTACTTC. Its translation is CVSRLGRLEQYF.

The chain combines TRBV29-1 with TRBJ2-1; maybe TRBD2 (5 bases). The V gene's germline CDR1 is SQVTM and CDR2 ANQGSEA. The V and J ends lost 2 bases and 12 bases respectively, with 8 bases between them. This CDR3 is built from 10 residues. This CDR3 reads CSVENGGQFF. The CDR3 nucleotides read TGCAGCGTTGAAAATGGAGGGCAGTTCTTC.